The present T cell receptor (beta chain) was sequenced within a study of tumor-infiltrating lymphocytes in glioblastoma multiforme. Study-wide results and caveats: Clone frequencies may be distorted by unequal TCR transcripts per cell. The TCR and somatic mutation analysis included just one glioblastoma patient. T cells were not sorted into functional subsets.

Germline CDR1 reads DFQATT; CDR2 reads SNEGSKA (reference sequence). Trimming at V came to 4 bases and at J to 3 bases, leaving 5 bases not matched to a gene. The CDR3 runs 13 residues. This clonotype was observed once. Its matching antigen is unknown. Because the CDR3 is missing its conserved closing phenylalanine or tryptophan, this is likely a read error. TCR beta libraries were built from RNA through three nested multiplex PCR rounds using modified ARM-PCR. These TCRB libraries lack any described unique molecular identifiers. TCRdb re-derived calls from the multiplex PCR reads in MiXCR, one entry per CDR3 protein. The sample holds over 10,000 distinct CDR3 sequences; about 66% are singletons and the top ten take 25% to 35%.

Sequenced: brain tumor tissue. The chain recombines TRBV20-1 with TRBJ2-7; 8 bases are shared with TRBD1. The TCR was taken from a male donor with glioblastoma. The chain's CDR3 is CSAIRTGLYEQYL. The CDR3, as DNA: TGCAGTGCTATAAGGACAGGGCTCTACGAGCAGTACTTA.